This T cell receptor beta chain comes out of a study of CD8 T cells in ankylosing spondylitis. The study's findings and limits: There was reportedly significant enrichment of clones that were disease-linked in matched ankylosing spondylitis synovial fluid. Blood of patients with ankylosing spondylitis appeared to be characterized by a TCR beta motif of eight highly homologous variants.

CDR3 length: 16 amino acids. Germline V gene lookup returns CDR1 SGHRS and CDR2 YFSETQ. J was trimmed by 4 bases and V by 2 bases; bases with no gene match: 8. Libraries for TCR beta were made by quantitative 5'-RACE with molecular barcodes. Via MiXCR, TCRdb re-called the 5' RACE reads, giving one row per CDR3 protein. The sample records 250,000 to 400,000 distinct CDR3 sequences, around a tenth being singletons. This clonotype occurred a few times. The antigen remains undetermined. Sequenced input: blood, either unsorted or a sorted T cell fraction (not recorded which). The rearrangement joins TRBV5-1 to TRBJ2-1; 8 bases agree with TRBD1. The source is a female donor with ankylosing spondylitis or in good health (not recorded which). CDR3 protein: CASSLVVGQGYNEQFF. CDR3 nucleotide sequence: TGCGCCAGCAGCTTAGTTGTTGGACAGGGTTACAATGAGCAGTTCTTC. Looking up the rest from reference TRBV5-1 and TRBJ2-1 gives the full variable domain: KAGVTQTPRYLIKTRGQQVTLSCSPISGHRSVSWYQQTPGQGLQFLFEYFSETQRNKGNFPGRFSGRQFSNSRSEMNVSTLELGDSALYLCASSLVVGQGYNEQFFGPGTRLTVL.